This passage covers 28 T cell receptor beta chains from one sample sequenced in a study of control samples from healthy donors and cancer patients. Assay used: immunoSEQ multiplex PCR; TCRdb lists only in-frame clones, some missing. Altogether about 120,000 clones are present, 93% being singletons, with the ten largest covering about 2.6%. Sequencing was carried out using blood. The source of these receptors is a young man in good health.

The chain joins TRBV7-9 to TRBJ2-1; possible D gene TRBD1, 5 bases. Germline V gene lookup returns CDR1 SEHNR and CDR2 FQNEAQ (reference sequence). Trimming pared 3 bases from V and 4 bases from J, leaving 13 bases between. The CDR3 length is 15 residues. In nucleotides, the CDR3 is TGTGCCAGCAGCTTTCGCCCCCAGGGTTACAATGAGCAGTTCTTC. It translates to CASSFRPQGYNEQFF.

The chain links TRBV4-2 to TRBJ1-1, with 11 bases identical to TRBD1. Germline V gene sequence: CDR1 LGHNA, CDR2 YNFKEQ. Losses at the gene ends were 6 bases for V and 5 bases for J; bases not matched to a gene: 8. The CDR3 totals 15 residues. This CDR3 is CASRRGQGARTEAFF. CDR3 in DNA: TGTGCCAGCAGACGCGGACAGGGGGCGCGGACTGAAGCTTTCTTT.

V gene TRBV3-1 (or the pseudogene TRBV3-2) combines with J gene TRBJ2-5; TRBD2 is a possible D gene (6 bases). Germline V CDR1 and CDR2: LGHDT, YNNKEL (reference sequence). This CDR3 region has 15 residues. V was pared by 1 base and J by 1 base, with 10 bases between. In nucleotides, the CDR3 is TGTGCCAGCAGCCAAGCGGGGGACCCCCAAGAGACCCAGTACTTC. Encoded protein: CASSQAGDPQETQYF.

The CDR3 bases are TGTGCCAGCGGGCCTAGCGGGTCCTACAATGAGCAGTTCTTC. Its translation: CASGPSGSYNEQFF. The J gene is TRBJ2-1, the V gene TRBV6-5; 8 nucleotides line up with TRBD2. Losses at the gene ends were 8 bases for V and 1 base for J; bases not matched to a gene: 4. Germline V gene lookup returns CDR1 MNHEY and CDR2 SVGAGI. This CDR3 is built from 14 residues.

The V call is TRBV2, the J call TRBJ2-1; TRBD2 matches at 9 bases. Germline-derived CDR1 and CDR2 are SNHLY and FYNNEI. The V gene end was trimmed by 4 bases and the J gene end by 4 bases; junction bases not matched to a gene: 5. CDR3 length equals 15 residues. The CDR3 DNA is TGTGCCAGCAGTGCTAGCGGGGAGAGATACAATGAGCAGTTCTTC. Protein: CASSASGERYNEQFF.

The chain joins TRBV24-1 to TRBJ1-3; D perhaps matches TRBD1 (6 bases). The CDR3 consists of 15 residues. The germline gives CDR1 KGHDR, CDR2 SFDVKD. V lost 4 bases to trimming and J lost 3 bases, with 12 bases between them. The CDR3 sequence: CATSDPGASGNTIYF. In nucleotides, the CDR3 is TGTGCCACCAGTGACCCAGGGGCTAGTGGAAACACCATATATTTT.

The chain uses TRBV5-1 and TRBJ1-1; weak D call: TRBD1 (5 bases). V shed 0 bases and J shed 1 base, with 7 bases lying between them. Germline V lookup: CDR1 SGHRS, CDR2 YFSETQ. The CDR3 extends over 14 amino acids. This CDR3 reads CASSLVQGNTEAFF. CDR3 DNA: TGCGCCAGCAGCTTGGTGCAGGGGAACACTGAAGCTTTCTTT.

V gene TRBV5-6 combines with J gene TRBJ2-2; D unclear. Trimming removed 2 bases at V and 0 bases at J, with 14 bases between. The CDR3 extends over 17 amino acids. CDR1 SGHDT and CDR2 YYEEEE come from the germline V gene. As DNA, the CDR3 is TGTGCCAGCAGCTTAAAACCCGGACGAGCGAACACCGGGGAGCTGTTTTTT. Protein product: CASSLKPGRANTGELFF.

The genes are TRBV29-1 and TRBJ2-5; 8 nucleotides agree with TRBD2. The germline CDR1 and CDR2 sequences are SQVTM and ANQGSEA. The length of the CDR3 is 17 residues. The V and J ends lost 7 bases and 4 bases, in that order; junction bases with no gene match: 20. The CDR3 DNA is TGCAGCGCGGGAGGTGGCGGGGGGAATTCACAAGGAGAGACCCAGTACTTC. Its translation: CSAGGGGGNSQGETQYF.

The chain employs TRBV6-5 and TRBJ1-4, with D tentatively TRBD1 (5 bases). V lost 2 bases and J lost 0, with 10 bases in between. Germline lookup yields CDR1 MNHEY and CDR2 SVGAGI. The CDR3 extends over 16 amino acids. CDR3 DNA sequence: TGTGCCAGCAGTTACCAGGGTTTTGCAACTAATGAAAAACTGTTTTTT. Translating gives CASSYQGFATNEKLFF.

The chain has TRBV6-4 and TRBJ1-1; 7 nucleotides align to TRBD1. The V and J ends lost 4 bases and 4 bases, in that order; junction bases with no gene match: 3. From germline, CDR1 is MRHNA and CDR2 SNTAGT. The CDR3 is 13 amino acids. DNA for the CDR3: TGTGCCAGCAGTGTTGACAGGGCCACTGAAGCTTTCTTT. It encodes CASSVDRATEAFF.

This clone was detected once. This chain uses TRBV6-2 or TRBV6-3 with TRBJ1-1; tentative D call: TRBD1 (6 bases). With 5 bases removed from V and 7 bases from J, the gap between germline ends came to 11 bases. Germline lookup yields CDR1 MNHEY and CDR2 SVGEGT. The CDR3 covers 12 residues. The CDR3 protein is CASSQQTGEAFF. In nucleotides, the CDR3 is TGTGCCAGCAGTCAACAGACAGGTGAAGCTTTCTTT.

The chain carries TRBV25-1 and TRBJ2-5; D not certain. CDR1 and CDR2 (germline): MGHDK, SYGVNS. The CDR3 is made up of 17 amino acids. Trimming removed 1 base at V and 0 bases at J, with 15 bases between. CDR3 DNA: TGTGCCAGCAGTGAATCGGGCGTCGGCAGGAACCAAGAGACCCAGTACTTC. This translates into CASSESGVGRNQETQYF.

The chain combines TRBV4-1 with TRBJ1-4, with D unclear. From germline, CDR1 is MGHRA and CDR2 YSYEKL. V shed 0 bases and J shed 0 bases, with 5 bases lying between them. This CDR3 has 15 residues. The CDR3: CASSQDSTTNEKLFF. CDR3 DNA sequence: TGCGCCAGCAGCCAAGATTCAACAACTAATGAAAAACTGTTTTTT.

This sequence joins TRBV7-9 and TRBJ2-5; 11 bases map to TRBD1. The trim removed 3 bases at V and 5 bases at J, leaving 8 bases unmatched. The germline CDR1 and CDR2 sequences are SEHNR and FQNEAQ (reference sequence). This CDR3 spans 16 amino acids. This CDR3 is CASSFQPGQGVETQYF. DNA of the CDR3: TGTGCCAGCAGCTTTCAGCCGGGACAGGGGGTGGAGACCCAGTACTTC.

CDR3 in amino acids: CASSYGGRTYEQYF. The CDR3 DNA sequence: TGTGCCAGCAGTTACGGGGGACGGACCTACGAGCAGTACTTC. V usage is TRBV6-5 and J usage is TRBJ2-7; D possibly uses TRBD1 or TRBD2 (5 bases each). The CDR3 is 14 residues long. Per the germline V gene, CDR1 is MNHEY and CDR2 is SVGAGI. The V gene lost 2 bases and the J gene lost 2 bases, with 10 bases spanning the gap.

This chain links TRBV9 with TRBJ1-1; the match to TRBD1 covers 9 bases. Germline CDR1 and CDR2: SGDLS and YYNGEE. CDR3 length: 14 amino acids. V shed 3 bases and J 7 bases; nucleotides not matched to a gene: 7. The CDR3 protein is CASSALQGAFEAFF. CDR3 nucleotides: TGTGCCAGCAGCGCCCTACAGGGGGCATTTGAAGCTTTCTTT.

CDR3 bases: TGTGCCAGCAGCTTGTCTCGAGATACGCAGTATTTT. This gives the protein CASSLSRDTQYF. The V gene is TRBV5-6, the J gene TRBJ2-3; no firm D call. Trimming took 1 base from V and 5 from J, leaving 5 bases between them. The CDR3 runs to 12 residues. Germline V gene data show CDR1 as SGHDT and CDR2 as YYEEEE.

The CDR3 DNA is TGTGCCAGCAGCTTAGACGGGGGGGCGGACAATGAGCAGTTCTTC. This translates into CASSLDGGADNEQFF. The V call is TRBV7-9, the J call TRBJ2-1, with 8 bases matching TRBD2. The CDR3 has 15 amino acids. J lost 5 bases, V lost 1 base, and 4 bases had no gene match. CDR1 and CDR2 from the germline V gene are SEHNR and FQNEAQ (reference sequence).

As regards this clone: Other DNA variants within this sample encode the same CDR3. This chain connects TRBV7-9 to TRBJ2-5; no clear D. CDR1 is SEHNR and CDR2 is FQNEAQ in the germline V gene (reference sequence). V lost 3 bases and J 4 bases, leaving 6 bases between the germline ends. The CDR3 totals 12 residues. The CDR3 DNA reads as TGTGCCAGCAGCTTGGTGGGAGAGACCCAGTACTTC. It codes for CASSLVGETQYF.

The chain joins TRBV7-9 to TRBJ2-5; tentative D call: TRBD1 (6 bases). The V end was cut by 0 bases, the J end by 7 bases, with 9 bases between. In germline, CDR1 is SEHNR, CDR2 FQNEAQ (reference sequence). The CDR3 totals 13 residues. The DNA of the CDR3 is TGTGCCAGCAGCTTAGCGGCAGGGGTGACCCAGTACTTC. Amino acid sequence: CASSLAAGVTQYF.

The CDR3 reads CASRYGDRWSEDGYTF. CDR3 nucleotides: TGCGCCAGCAGGTACGGGGACAGGTGGAGCGAGGATGGCTACACCTTC. The chain couples TRBV5-1 to TRBJ1-2, with TRBD1 matching 8 bases. The CDR3 loop spans 16 amino acids. Per germline, CDR1 SGHRS and CDR2 YFSETQ. J lost 6 bases, V lost 5 bases, and 15 bases had no gene match.

The chain couples TRBV5-4 to TRBJ2-7; TRBD1 agrees at 12 bases. CDR3 length: 16 amino acids. Germline V lookup: CDR1 SGHNT, CDR2 YYREEE (reference sequence). Trimming at V came to 2 bases and at J to 4 bases, leaving 7 bases not matched to a gene. CDR3 sequence: CASSFSLGQGAYEQYF. The CDR3, as DNA: TGTGCCAGCAGCTTCAGTCTGGGACAGGGGGCTTACGAGCAGTACTTC.

V is TRBV6-5 and J is TRBJ1-1, with 12 bases aligning to TRBD1. CDR3 length: 16 amino acids. From germline, CDR1 is MNHEY and CDR2 SVGAGI. Unmatched junction bases numbered 8, after V lost 2 bases and J lost 7 bases. The CDR3 sequence is CASSYRGQGANIEAFF. The CDR3 nucleotides are TGTGCCAGCAGTTACAGGGGACAGGGGGCGAATATTGAAGCTTTCTTT.

This chain links TRBV11-1 with TRBJ2-1; no clear D. This CDR3 has 14 amino acids. CDR1 is SGHAT, CDR2 FQDESV, per germline (reference sequence). V lost 1 base and J lost 5, with 9 bases in between. CDR3 coding DNA: TGTGCCAGCAGCTTAGGTTGGGCCAACAATGAGCAGTTCTTC. Amino acid sequence: CASSLGWANNEQFF. The full variable domain, rest sourced from reference TRBV11-1 and TRBJ2-1, is EAEVAQSPRYKITEKSQAVAFWCDPISGHATLYWYRQILGQGPELLVQFQDESVVDDSQLPKDRFSAERLKGVDSTLKIQPAELGDSAMYLCASSLGWANNEQFFGPGTRLTVL.

The V and J genes are TRBV7-9 and TRBJ2-3, with D unclear. In germline, CDR1 is SEHNR, CDR2 FQNEAQ (reference sequence). This CDR3 is built from 13 residues. Trimming took off 3 bases at V and 1 base at J, with 5 bases between the two ends. The chain's CDR3 is CASSFDGTDTQYF. CDR3 nucleotide sequence: TGTGCCAGCAGCTTCGACGGCACAGATACGCAGTATTTT.

Notes on this clone: An end of the junction does not agree with germline; a read error may underlie this. The chain couples TRBV5-3 to TRBJ1-2; 7 nucleotides match TRBD1. TRBV5-3 is designated an ORF whose function remains uncertain. CDR3 length: 15 residues. The CDR3 nucleotides read TGTGTCAGAAGCCGCCTCAGGGGGGAGGACTATGGCTACACCTTC. Its protein product is CVRSRLRGEDYGYTF.

The genes are TRBV2 and TRBJ2-2; 7 positions match TRBD1. The CDR3 length is 15 residues. The V gene's germline CDR1 is SNHLY and CDR2 FYNNEI. J lost 5 bases, V lost 1 base, and 4 bases had no gene match. The CDR3 DNA is TGTGCCAGCAGTGAAGGGACAGGTGCTACCGGGGAGCTGTTTTTT. Translating it yields CASSEGTGATGELFF.